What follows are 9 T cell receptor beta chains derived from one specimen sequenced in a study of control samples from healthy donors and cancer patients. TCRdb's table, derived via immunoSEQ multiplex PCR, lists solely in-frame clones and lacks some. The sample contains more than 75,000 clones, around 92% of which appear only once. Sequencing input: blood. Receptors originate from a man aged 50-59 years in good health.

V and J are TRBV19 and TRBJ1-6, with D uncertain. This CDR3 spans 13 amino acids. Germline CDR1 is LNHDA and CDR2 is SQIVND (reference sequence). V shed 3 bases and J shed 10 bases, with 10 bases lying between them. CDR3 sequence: CASSIGYQSPLHF. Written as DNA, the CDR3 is TGTGCCAGTAGTATTGGGTATCAGTCACCCCTCCACTTT.

CDR3 amino acids: CASSPSNAGELFF. The CDR3 DNA reads as TGTGCCAGCAGCCCGAGTAACGCCGGGGAGCTGTTTTTT. The chain recombines TRBV9 with TRBJ2-2; no definite D call. From germline, CDR1 is SGDLS and CDR2 YYNGEE. Trimming pared 4 bases from V and 6 bases from J, leaving 10 bases between. This CDR3 is built from 13 residues.

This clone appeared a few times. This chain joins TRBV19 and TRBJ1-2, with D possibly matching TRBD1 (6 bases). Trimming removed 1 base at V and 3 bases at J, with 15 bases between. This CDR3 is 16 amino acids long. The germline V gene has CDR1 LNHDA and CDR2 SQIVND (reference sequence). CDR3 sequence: CASSIGGTGGHYGYTF. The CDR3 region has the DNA TGTGCCAGTAGTATAGGGGGAACCGGGGGGCACTATGGCTACACCTTC.

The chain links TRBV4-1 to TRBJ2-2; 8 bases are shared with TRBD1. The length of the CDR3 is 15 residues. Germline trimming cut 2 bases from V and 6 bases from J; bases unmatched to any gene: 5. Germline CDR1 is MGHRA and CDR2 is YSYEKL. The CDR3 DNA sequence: TGCGCCAGCAGCCAACAATTACAGGGGGCCGGGGAGCTGTTTTTT. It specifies CASSQQLQGAGELFF.

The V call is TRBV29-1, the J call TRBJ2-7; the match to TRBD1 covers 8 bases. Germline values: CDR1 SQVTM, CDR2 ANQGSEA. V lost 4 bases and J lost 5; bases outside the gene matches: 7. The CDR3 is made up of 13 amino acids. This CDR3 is CSVGGQVLNEQYF. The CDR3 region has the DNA TGCAGCGTTGGGGGACAGGTCCTTAACGAGCAGTACTTC.

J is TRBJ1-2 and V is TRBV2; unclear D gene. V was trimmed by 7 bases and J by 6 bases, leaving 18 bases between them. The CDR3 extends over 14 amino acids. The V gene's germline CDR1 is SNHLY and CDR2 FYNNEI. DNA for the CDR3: TGTGCCAGCACTAGACTTATCTCAGGCGATGGCTACACCTTC. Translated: CASTRLISGDGYTF.

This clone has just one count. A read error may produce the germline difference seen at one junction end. CDR3 DNA: TGTGCTAGCAGCTTAGGTCTCTTAGAAGAGACCCAGTACTTC. This sequence encodes CASSLGLLEETQYF. The V gene is TRBV7-7, the J gene TRBJ2-5; no clear D. The CDR3 spans 14 residues. Germline V lookup: CDR1 SSHAT, CDR2 FNYEAQ (reference sequence). The full variable domain, completed using reference TRBV7-7 and TRBJ2-5, is GAGVSQSPRYKVTKRGQDVTLRCDPISSHATLYWYQQALGQGPEFLTYFNYEAQPDKSGLPSDRFSAERPEGSISTLTIQRTEQRDSAMYRCASSLGLLEETQYFGPGTRLLVL.

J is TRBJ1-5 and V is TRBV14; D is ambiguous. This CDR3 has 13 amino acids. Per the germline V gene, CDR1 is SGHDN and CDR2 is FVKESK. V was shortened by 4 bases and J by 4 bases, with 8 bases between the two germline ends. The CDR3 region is CASSPGRNQPQHF. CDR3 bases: TGTGCCAGCAGCCCCGGGAGAAATCAGCCCCAGCATTTT.

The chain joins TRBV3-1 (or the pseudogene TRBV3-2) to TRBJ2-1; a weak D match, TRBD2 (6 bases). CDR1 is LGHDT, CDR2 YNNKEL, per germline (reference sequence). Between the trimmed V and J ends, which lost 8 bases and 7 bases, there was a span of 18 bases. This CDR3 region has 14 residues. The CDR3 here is CASGTGTLVNEQFF. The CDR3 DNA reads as TGTGCCAGCGGCACCGGGACTCTTGTTAATGAGCAGTTCTTC.